The 20 T cell receptor beta chains below all came from one sample that was sequenced in a study of blood T cell repertoires in COVID-19. The table came from immunoSEQ multiplex PCR; TCRdb's copy has only in-frame clones and leaves some out. The table records 70,000 to 95,000 clones, 89% of them present only once. Input material: peripheral blood. Receptors were obtained from a man aged 45-65 years with COVID-19, enrolled during active disease.

V and J are TRBV10-3 and TRBJ1-1; D is ambiguous. Trimming took 0 bases from V and 4 from J, leaving 9 bases between them. CDR3 length equals 14 residues. Germline assignment: CDR1 ENHRY and CDR2 SYGVKD. For the CDR3, the DNA is TGTGCCATCAGTGAGTCTGGACTTGGCACTGAAGCTTTCTTT. This gives the protein CAISESGLGTEAFF.

The chain recombines TRBV3-1 (or the pseudogene TRBV3-2) with TRBJ1-2; TRBD1 might be the D (5 bases). Per the germline V gene, CDR1 is LGHDT and CDR2 is YNNKEL (reference sequence). The V gene lost 6 bases and the J gene lost 0 bases, with 8 bases spanning the gap. This CDR3 region has 13 residues. The CDR3 nucleotides are TGTGCCAGCAGGCCAGGGACTAACTATGGCTACACCTTC. Translation gives CASRPGTNYGYTF.

The V call is TRBV5-8, the J call TRBJ1-5, with TRBD1 as a possible D gene (5 bases). Trimming took off 5 bases at V and 4 bases at J, with 10 bases between the two ends. The CDR3 runs 13 residues. Germline V gene data show CDR1 as SGHTS and CDR2 as YDEGEE. CDR3 DNA sequence: TGTGCCAGCAGGGCAGGGCGGAATCAGCCCCAGCATTTT. This sequence encodes CASRAGRNQPQHF.

The V call is TRBV19, the J call TRBJ1-5; no reliable D call. The germline V gene has CDR1 LNHDA and CDR2 SQIVND (reference sequence). This CDR3 has 15 residues. V was cut by 5 bases and J by 2 bases, with 13 bases left in between. CDR3 nucleotides: TGTGCCAGTAGTGCGCGAGGGCGTGGCAATCAGCCCCAGCATTTT. It is translated as CASSARGRGNQPQHF.

CDR3 sequence: CASSWDRDTEAFF. The CDR3 DNA is TGCGCCAGCAGCTGGGACAGGGACACTGAAGCTTTCTTT. The chain is built from TRBV5-1 and TRBJ1-1, with TRBD1 matching over 9 bases. Trimming at V came to 3 bases and at J to 3 bases, leaving 0 bases not matched to a gene. Germline V CDR1 and CDR2: SGHRS, YFSETQ. The length of the CDR3 is 13 residues.

CDR3 residues: CASSLAGETQYF. Here the CDR3 DNA reads TGCGCCAGCAGCTTGGCGGGGGAGACCCAGTACTTC. The chain carries TRBV5-1 and TRBJ2-5, with D tentatively TRBD2 (5 bases). This CDR3 contains 12 residues. V lost 0 bases, J lost 5 bases, and 5 bases lay in between. CDR1 SGHRS and CDR2 YFSETQ come from the germline V gene.

This clone was observed a single time. The chain uses TRBV20-1 and TRBJ2-7, with TRBD1 as a possible D gene (5 bases). Per germline, CDR1 DFQATT and CDR2 SNEGSKA (reference sequence). The CDR3 is 11 amino acids. V was trimmed by 6 bases and J by 3 bases, leaving 9 bases between them. The CDR3, as DNA: TGCAGTGCCCCAAGGGGCTACGAGCAGTACTTC. The encoded protein is CSAPRGYEQYF.

This chain uses TRBV3-1 (or the pseudogene TRBV3-2) with TRBJ1-1; 9 positions agree with TRBD1. Germline V CDR1 and CDR2: LGHDT, YNNKEL (reference sequence). The CDR3 extends over 15 amino acids. The V gene end was trimmed by 4 bases and the J gene end by 5 bases; junction bases not matched to a gene: 8. CDR3 nucleotide sequence: TGTGCCAGCAGCCTCCTCCGGGACAGGGCAACTGAAGCTTTCTTT. Its protein is CASSLLRDRATEAFF.

The chain joins TRBV2 to TRBJ1-2; no clear D. CDR3 length equals 12 residues. V was trimmed by 6 bases and J by 1 base, leaving 6 bases between them. Germline lookup yields CDR1 SNHLY and CDR2 FYNNEI. This chain's CDR3 is CASSPVNYGYTF. CDR3 in DNA: TGTGCCAGCAGCCCCGTTAACTATGGCTACACCTTC.

This clone was detected only once. V is TRBV2 and J is TRBJ1-2; TRBD1 might be the D (5 bases). V was clipped by 4 bases and J by 0 bases, with 24 bases between them. The V gene's germline CDR1 is SNHLY and CDR2 FYNNEI. The CDR3 contains 19 residues. The CDR3 is CASSVVRDEVVQANYGYTF. CDR3 DNA: TGTGCCAGCAGTGTCGTCAGGGATGAAGTAGTCCAGGCTAACTATGGCTACACCTTC.

The rearrangement uses TRBV27 and TRBJ2-7; no reliable D call. The CDR3 consists of 14 residues. Trimming pared 1 base from V and 4 bases from J, leaving 11 bases between. Germline V gene data show CDR1 as MNHEY and CDR2 as SMNVEV (reference sequence). CDR3 in amino acids: CASSLFAESYEQYF. Here the CDR3 DNA reads TGTGCCAGCAGTTTATTTGCAGAAAGTTACGAGCAGTACTTC.

The V call is TRBV10-2, the J call TRBJ1-3; D perhaps matches TRBD1 (5 bases). Deletions cut 3 bases from V and 4 bases from J, with 10 bases between. This CDR3 comprises 14 residues. Germline V lookup: CDR1 WSHSY, CDR2 SAAADI. The DNA for the CDR3 is TGCGCCAGCAGTGAAGAGGGGAGGGGAAACACCATATATTTT. This codes for CASSEEGRGNTIYF.

This chain uses TRBV20-1 with TRBJ1-5, with 8 bases lining up with TRBD1. J lost 0 bases, V lost 4 bases, and 2 bases had no gene match. Germline CDR1 reads DFQATT; CDR2 reads SNEGSKA (reference sequence). This CDR3 comprises 14 residues. CDR3 region: CSANDRGSNQPQHF. CDR3 coding DNA: TGCAGTGCTAATGACAGGGGTAGCAATCAGCCCCAGCATTTT.

This clone was detected only once. The CDR3 loop is CASSIAQGAGQPQHF. The DNA for the CDR3 is TGTGCCAGTAGTATAGCACAGGGGGCGGGTCAGCCCCAGCATTTT. The V call is TRBV19, the J call TRBJ1-5, with 9 bases matching TRBD1. The CDR3 is 15 residues long. CDR1 is LNHDA and CDR2 is SQIVND in the germline V gene (reference sequence). The V gene end was trimmed by 1 base and the J gene end by 6 bases; junction bases not matched to a gene: 4. The full variable domain, rest sourced from reference TRBV19 and TRBJ1-5, is DGGITQSPKYLFRKEGQNVTLSCEQNLNHDAMYWYRQDPGQGLRLIYYSQIVNDFQKGDIAEGYSVSREKKESFPLTVTSAQKNPTAFYLCASSIAQGAGQPQHFGDGTRLSIL.

V and J are TRBV30 and TRBJ1-2; 9 bases line up with TRBD1. The V gene end was trimmed by 7 bases and the J gene end by 8 bases; junction bases not matched to a gene: 11. The CDR3 runs 13 residues. The germline CDR1 and CDR2 sequences are GTSNPN and SVGIG (reference sequence). The CDR3 sequence is CASHRGRFRGYTF. Written as DNA, the CDR3 is TGTGCCTCACACAGGGGGCGATTTCGAGGCTACACCTTC.

J is TRBJ2-5 and V is TRBV11-3; 8 bases fit TRBD2. Germline V gene data show CDR1 as SGHNT and CDR2 as YENEEA. J was trimmed by 2 bases and V by 5 bases; bases with no gene match: 1. The CDR3 runs 13 residues. The CDR3 DNA reads TGTGCCAGCAGCCGGGGGGGACAAGAGACCCAGTACTTC. This translates into CASSRGGQETQYF.

The genes are TRBV18 and TRBJ2-6, with 11 bases identical to TRBD1. Germline CDR1 reads KGHSH; CDR2 reads LQKENI. The V segment lost 3 bases and the J segment 0 bases; nucleotides outside the gene matches: 1. CDR3 length equals 17 residues. The CDR3 DNA reads as TGTGCCAGCTCACCGGGGACAGGGGGCTCTGGGGCCAACGTCCTGACTTTC. Protein product: CASSPGTGGSGANVLTF.

The V and J genes are TRBV5-4 and TRBJ1-1; possible D gene TRBD1, 6 bases. V lost 7 bases and J 0 bases, leaving 16 bases between the germline ends. The CDR3 extends over 15 amino acids. Germline assignment: CDR1 SGHNT and CDR2 YYREEE (reference sequence). CDR3 sequence (DNA): TGTGCCAGCGGTAAACAGGGCTCAATGAACACTGAAGCTTTCTTT. It yields the protein CASGKQGSMNTEAFF.

The chain has TRBV10-3 and TRBJ1-2; a possible D gene is TRBD1 (6 bases). The V gene lost 5 bases and the J gene lost 1 base, with 8 bases spanning the gap. The CDR3 is 13 amino acids. Germline lookup yields CDR1 ENHRY and CDR2 SYGVKD. CDR3 region: CAISPDSNYGYTF. CDR3 nucleotide sequence: TGTGCCATCAGTCCGGACAGTAACTATGGCTACACCTTC.

This clone occurred once. The V call is TRBV5-1, the J call TRBJ1-1; D ambiguous. In germline, CDR1 is SGHRS, CDR2 YFSETQ. The CDR3 loop spans 13 amino acids. Trimming stripped 2 bases from V and 5 bases from J, with 10 bases between. CDR3 DNA sequence: TGCGCCAGCAGCTTTGACGGGGTAACTGAAGCTTTCTTT. It encodes CASSFDGVTEAFF.